The T cell receptor (beta chain) under discussion was sequenced for a study of shared clonotypes between healthy human individuals (dated by TCRdb to the early 2020s). Regarding the complete study: The cohort comprised a couple of women and a few men aged 18 to 49 years. Per donor, leukapheresis produced somewhere between about 0.8 and 9 billion PBMCs. Per donor, three plates each were used for CD4 naive and CD4 memory, two for CD8 naive, and one for CD8 memory. Blood TCR repertoires of five healthy adults were deeply sequenced to estimate repertoire size and the extent of clonotype sharing between individuals. To increase sequencing depth and limit assay-specific biases, different laboratories used diverse techniques to prepare libraries and sequence TCR repertoires.

Using the deep immunoSEQ assay, multiplex PCR amplified TCR CDR3 regions from genomic DNA. Genomic DNA extracted from each cell subset was distributed evenly over all wells of several immunoSEQ 96-well plates, and each plate served as one replicate. For sorted subsets, approximately 190 ng of genomic DNA, equivalent to around 31,000 T cell genomes, went into each replicate PCR. Purified libraries were quantified with a Qubit 3.0 fluorometer, sized on a Bioanalyzer 2100, and re-quantified with the KAPA Library Quantification kit. Every immunoSEQ 96-well plate was sequenced on a dedicated single-read 150-cycle Illumina NextSeq 550 flow cell. Per the original workflow: The immunoSEQ output contained only junctional sequences without quality scores, so filtering could not match that applied to full-length reads. Sequences were annotated with PyIR, a Python wrapper for IgBLAST v1.9, using IMGT germline references to assign V/J genes and CDR3. Reads were removed for weak V/J assignments (E-value above 1e-6), missing CDR3, stop codons, out-of-frame junctions, or ambiguous translated residues. V3J clonotypes were defined as sequences sharing the same inferred V gene, J gene, and CDR3 amino acid sequence. To compute the percentage overlap between repertoires, the number of shared unique clonotypes was divided by the size of the smaller repertoire. Three approaches were used to assess repertoire richness: RTK rarefaction, the Chao1 estimator, and Recon v2.1 estimates of unobserved clonotypes. Generation probabilities were computed with OLGA for all TCRbeta clonotypes obtained by the gDNA method from four donors. TCRdb carries this immuneACCESS record with in-frame sequences only. Its versions omit some clonotypes, under half of them owing to an unresolved V gene in the studies checked, with the rest unexplained. V and J calls and clone size are given by that table; D and trimming were obtained from the DNA. Within this sample are about 2.5 million clones, with roughly 90% of them counted one time only. The top ten hold about 0.41% of the sample.

The germline ends are 19 bases apart after V is trimmed by 7 bases and J by 7 bases. The germline V gene (reference sequence) provides CDR1 SGHAT and CDR2 FQDESV. Including cysteine and phenylalanine, the CDR3 has 14 amino acids. This entry keeps only the CDR3 DNA: 42 bases, framed from base 1. Notes on this clone: The target of this receptor is not known. Base qualities are not at hand, and no much larger clone is one base apart.

The donors were healthy, HIV-negative adults with no recently reported acute infections or vaccinations. Every donor was a Caucasian adult living in Nashville, Tennessee, USA. CD4+ T cells were enriched by magnetic negative selection, after which naive cells were positively selected on CD45RA and the negative fraction was taken as the memory subset. Blood was obtained by leukapheresis, after which PBMCs were separated by Ficoll-Histopaque density gradient centrifugation and cryopreserved in liquid nitrogen vapor phase. Purity and quantity of every magnetically sorted T cell population were checked by analytical flow cytometry. Each sorted fraction had its genomic DNA isolated and then quantified by UV absorbance on a Nanodrop 2000c. Study-wide findings and limitations: Incomplete sequencing was indicated by rarefaction of sorted-subset datasets, despite the large sequencing depth. Compared with non-shared clonotypes, the clonotypes found in all four sorted-subset donors had higher generation probabilities. Sharing across several donors was observed for approximately 5% of naive CD4, less than 4% of naive CD8, over 2% of memory CD4, and around 0.4% of memory CD8 clonotypes. Because the study included a small number of donors, the genetic and exposure-history diversity represented was limited. Estimated clonotype richness was generally larger for naive than for memory subsets. Based on pairwise subsampling, the degree of clonotype sharing among donors was expected to be affected by sequencing depth. Sampling was restricted to blood, and TCR repertoires in tissues likely differ from the TCR repertoires found in blood.

Sequencing input: naive CD4+ T cells from PBMCs. The intended sense of this specimen's cell subset or site label: CD45RA+ positively selected. The source of this sequence is a man between 18 and 29 years old in good health. Some clones in this sample may be carry-over from other donors' samples. This sequence uses TRBV11-1 and TRBJ2-5, with the D gene not confidently named. The sequenced DNA is TGTGCCAGCACCCCCTCAGGAGTTGTTGGGACCCAGTACTTC. Translation gives CASTPSGVVGTQYF.